This TCR beta chain comes out of a study of blood T cell repertoires in COVID-19. Overall study: Sources were T cells, B-cell-depleted T cells, or PBMCs; the material itself was cDNA or gDNA.

Germline assignment: CDR1 SGHRS and CDR2 YFSETQ. V lost 3 bases, J lost 0 bases, and 12 bases lay in between. The CDR3 is made up of 15 amino acids. Recruited during active infection, patients (from Seattle) were subsequently followed longitudinally. Authors' processing steps: By means of reference gene primer amplification, nucleated cell counts were estimated. The data were produced by immunoSEQ multiplex PCR, yet TCRdb's version contains in-frame clones alone and is incomplete. V, J and clone size reflect that table, while D and trimming were determined from the DNA. The sample holds almost 400,000 clones; about 89% are singletons and the top ten take about 2%.

This clonotype was sampled from a woman aged 60-75 years with COVID-19, enrolled during active disease. The chain employs TRBV5-1 and TRBJ1-2; D possibly corresponds to TRBD1 (6 bases). Sequences were obtained from peripheral blood. The CDR3 DNA sequence: TGCGCCAGCAGCTCCGAGGGGGGGGCTAACTATGGCTACACCTTC. Its protein is CASSSEGGANYGYTF.